These 8 T cell receptor beta chains came from one sample sequenced in a study of T-cell memory formation after mild COVID-19 (dated by TCRdb to the early 2020s). The library was produced with 5' RACE. Sequencing instrument: Illumina NovaSeq 6000. TCRdb trimmed public reads at Q25 via fastp, called clones via MiXCR and kept in-frame beta chains. Rows merge per CDR3 protein into single entries with the most common DNA and genes. This sample comprises 160,000 or so distinct CDR3 sequences, 30% to 35% of them detected only once. The top ten hold around 12% of the sample. Specimen: PBMCs or a T cell subset sorted from them (not recorded which). The receptors were sampled from an adult woman who had mild COVID-19 (a few samples of this study predate the infection). The sample titles of this study are shuffled in the database, so cell type and time point are left out; the donor was told from shared clones.

The chain couples TRBV7-2 to TRBJ2-7; possible D gene TRBD2, 7 bases. Germline CDR1 reads SGHTA; CDR2 reads FQGNSA. This CDR3 region has 16 residues. Deletions cut 0 bases from V and 2 bases from J, with 14 bases between. The chain's CDR3 is CASSLAGGAGTYEQYF. CDR3 in DNA: TGTGCCAGCAGCTTAGCGGGGGGGGCAGGGACCTACGAGCAGTACTTC.

The V gene is TRBV6-5, the J gene TRBJ2-1; the match to TRBD2 covers 7 bases. The CDR3 is made up of 15 amino acids. Per the germline V gene, CDR1 is MNHEY and CDR2 is SVGAGI. J was trimmed by 9 bases and V by 2 bases; bases with no gene match: 10. CDR3 DNA sequence: TGTGCCAGCAGTTACGAGGCGGGGGTAGGTGGTGAGCAGTTCTTC. As protein: CASSYEAGVGGEQFF.

This clonotype was seen more than once but under ten times. The chain links TRBV7-9 to TRBJ1-3; D is ambiguous. In germline, CDR1 is SEHNR, CDR2 FQNEAQ (reference sequence). The V and J ends lost 5 bases and 2 bases respectively, with 4 bases between them. This CDR3 is 12 amino acids long. The CDR3 here is CASSRTGNTIYF. The CDR3 DNA reads as TGTGCCAGCAGCCGGACTGGAAACACCATATATTTT.

In its sample, this clonotype was seen a few times. This chain links TRBV7-3 with TRBJ1-1; D is unclear. This CDR3 region has 15 residues. The germline CDR1 and CDR2 sequences are SGHTA and FQGTGA. V lost 5 bases, J lost 0 bases, and 13 bases lay in between. The CDR3 bases are TGTGCCAGCAGCCCCGGCGAGGCCTTGAACACTGAAGCTTTCTTT. Its translation is CASSPGEALNTEAFF.

V and J are TRBV7-6 and TRBJ2-7; D uncertain. This CDR3 region has 16 residues. V was trimmed by 4 bases and J by 2 bases, leaving 18 bases between them. CDR1 and CDR2 from the germline V gene are SGHVS and FNYEAQ. CDR3 DNA sequence: TGTGCCAGCAGCTCCCAGAGCGCCGAGACAACCTACGAGCAGTACTTC. Translation: CASSSQSAETTYEQYF.

With regard to this clonotype: At one boundary the junction diverges from the germline segment, which might be a read error. The chain carries TRBV6-1 and TRBJ2-4; D tentatively fits TRBD1 or TRBD2 (5 bases each). Germline V gene data show CDR1 as MNHNS and CDR2 as SASEGT. The CDR3 is 15 residues long. The CDR3 nucleotides are TGTGCCAGCAGGGAAGGGACGGGGACCAAAAACAGTCAGTACTTC. Encoded protein: CASREGTGTKNSQYF.

The CDR3 region is CASSLYEQYF. CDR3 coding DNA: TGTGCCAGCAGTTTATACGAGCAGTACTTC. The chain combines TRBV12-3 or TRBV12-4 with TRBJ2-7; no firm D call. The CDR3 runs to 10 residues. V shed 2 bases and J shed 4 bases, with 0 bases lying between them.

The table lists this clonotype with a few counts. The chain links TRBV5-8 to TRBJ2-1, with D perhaps TRBD1 (7 bases). The V gene lost 0 bases and the J gene lost 8 bases, with 18 bases spanning the gap. The germline V gene has CDR1 SGHTS and CDR2 YDEGEE. CDR3 length equals 16 residues. CDR3 DNA sequence: TGTGCCAGCAGCTTGGTGGAGACAGGGACTGGCTATGAGCAGTTCTTC. As protein: CASSLVETGTGYEQFF.